The present entry profiles one T cell receptor (beta chain) with its context. The CDR3 length is 16 residues. CDR1 is SGHRS, CDR2 YFSETQ, per germline. Trimming pared 0 bases from V and 2 bases from J, leaving 12 bases between. This specimen comes from a study of response to subunit inactivated influenza vaccine. From the RT-PCR reads, TCRdb called clonotypes with MiXCR, one entry per CDR3 protein. This sample has roughly 550,000 distinct CDR3 sequences, with 20% to 25% found just once. The sample also formed part of further work on T cells expressing NK-cell markers. That study adds: 5'RACE template switching with UMIs produced the TCR beta cDNA. Several of the experiments relied on an anti-gamma-delta TCR antibody so that only alpha-beta TCR T cells were sorted.

The chain recombines TRBV5-1 with TRBJ1-5, with D maybe TRBD1 (6 bases). The sequencing here drew on CD4+ T cells sorted from PBMCs, taken 11 to 12 days after vaccination. The TCR was taken from a man aged 45-65 years who received an inactivated influenza vaccine. In nucleotides, the CDR3 is TGCGCCAGCAGCTTGGATGGGGGGCGCGGCAATCAGCCCCAGCATTTT. Its protein is CASSLDGGRGNQPQHF.